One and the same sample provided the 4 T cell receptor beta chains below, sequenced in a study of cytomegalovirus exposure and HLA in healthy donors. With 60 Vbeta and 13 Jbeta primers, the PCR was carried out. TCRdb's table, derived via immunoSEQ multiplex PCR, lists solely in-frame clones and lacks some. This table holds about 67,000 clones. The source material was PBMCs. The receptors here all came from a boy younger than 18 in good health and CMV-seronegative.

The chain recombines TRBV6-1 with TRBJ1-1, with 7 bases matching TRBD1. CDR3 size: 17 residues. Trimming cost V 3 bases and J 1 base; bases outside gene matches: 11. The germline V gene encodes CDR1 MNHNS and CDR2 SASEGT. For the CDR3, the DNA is TGTGCCAGCAGTGAGATAGAGACAGGGAGTAGGAACACTGAAGCTTTCTTT. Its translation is CASSEIETGSRNTEAFF.

The CDR3 nucleotides read TGTGCCAGCACCCCTGGTTACAGCTACGAGCAGTACTTC. Amino acids: CASTPGYSYEQYF. The chain carries TRBV5-8 and TRBJ2-7; D remains ambiguous. This CDR3 is 13 amino acids long. CDR1 and CDR2 (germline): SGHTS, YDEGEE. V shed 6 bases and J shed 3 bases, with 13 bases lying between them.

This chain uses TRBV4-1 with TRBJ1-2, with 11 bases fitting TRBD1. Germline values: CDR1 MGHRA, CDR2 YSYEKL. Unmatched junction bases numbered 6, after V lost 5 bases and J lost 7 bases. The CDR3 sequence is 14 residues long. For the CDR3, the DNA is TGCGCCAGCAGCGCCCGGACAGGGGGCCCTGGCTACACCTTC. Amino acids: CASSARTGGPGYTF.

The DNA for the CDR3 is TGTGCCAGCACTGGAGAGGGTTTCCACGAGCAGTACTTC. Its translation: CASTGEGFHEQYF. The chain links TRBV5-4 to TRBJ2-7; D might be TRBD2 (5 bases). The germline CDR1 and CDR2 sequences are SGHNT and YYREEE (reference sequence). V dropped 6 bases and J dropped 5 bases, with 15 bases sitting between them. This CDR3 contains 13 residues.